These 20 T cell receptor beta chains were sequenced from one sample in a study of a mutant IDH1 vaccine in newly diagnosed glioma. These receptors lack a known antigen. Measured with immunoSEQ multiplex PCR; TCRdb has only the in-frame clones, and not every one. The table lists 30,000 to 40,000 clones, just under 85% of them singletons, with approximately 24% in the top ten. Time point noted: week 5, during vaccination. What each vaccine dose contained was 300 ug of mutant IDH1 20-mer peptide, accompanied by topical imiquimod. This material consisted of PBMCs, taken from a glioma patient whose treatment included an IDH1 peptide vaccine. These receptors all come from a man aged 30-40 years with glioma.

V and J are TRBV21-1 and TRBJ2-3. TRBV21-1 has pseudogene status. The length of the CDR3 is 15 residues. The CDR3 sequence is CASSVTTVMQDTQYF. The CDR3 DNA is TGTGCCAGCAGTGTCACTACAGTCATGCAAGATACGCAGTATTTT.

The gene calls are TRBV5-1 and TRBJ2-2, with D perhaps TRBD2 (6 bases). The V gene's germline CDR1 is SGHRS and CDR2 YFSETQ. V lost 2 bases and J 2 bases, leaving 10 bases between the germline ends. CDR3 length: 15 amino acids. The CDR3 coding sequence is TGCGCCAGCAGCTTTGACGGGAGAAACACCGGGGAGCTGTTTTTT. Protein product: CASSFDGRNTGELFF.

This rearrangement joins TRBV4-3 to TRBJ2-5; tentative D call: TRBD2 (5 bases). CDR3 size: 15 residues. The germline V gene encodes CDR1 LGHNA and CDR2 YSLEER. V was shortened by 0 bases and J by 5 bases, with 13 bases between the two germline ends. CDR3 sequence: CASSQEGSNVETQYF. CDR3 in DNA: TGCGCCAGCAGCCAAGAAGGGAGCAATGTTGAGACCCAGTACTTC.

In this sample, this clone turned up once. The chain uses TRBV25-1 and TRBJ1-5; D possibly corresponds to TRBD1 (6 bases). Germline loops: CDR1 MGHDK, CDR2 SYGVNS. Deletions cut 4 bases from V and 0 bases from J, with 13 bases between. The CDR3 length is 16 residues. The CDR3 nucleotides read TGTGCCAGCAGTGCAGGGGAGGCTTATAGCAATCAGCCCCAGCATTTT. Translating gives CASSAGEAYSNQPQHF.

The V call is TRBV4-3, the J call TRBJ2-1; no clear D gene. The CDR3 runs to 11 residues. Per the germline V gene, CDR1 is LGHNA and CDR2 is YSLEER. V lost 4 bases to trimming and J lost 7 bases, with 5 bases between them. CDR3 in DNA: TGCGCCAGCAGCCTCGAAAATGAGCAGTTCTTC. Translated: CASSLENEQFF.

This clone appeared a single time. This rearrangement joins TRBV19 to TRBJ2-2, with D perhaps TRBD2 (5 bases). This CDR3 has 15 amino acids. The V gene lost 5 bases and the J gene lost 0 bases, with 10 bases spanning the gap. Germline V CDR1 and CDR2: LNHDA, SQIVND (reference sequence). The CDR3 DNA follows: TGTGCCAGTAGTGTGACGGGGACGAACACCGGGGAGCTGTTTTTT. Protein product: CASSVTGTNTGELFF.

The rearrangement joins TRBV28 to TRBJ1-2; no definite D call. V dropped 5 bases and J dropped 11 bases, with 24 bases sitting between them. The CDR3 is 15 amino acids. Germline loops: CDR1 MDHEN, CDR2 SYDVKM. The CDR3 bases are TGTGCCAGCAGTCCCCAATCAAACAGCGGGCAGAATTACACCTTC. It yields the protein CASSPQSNSGQNYTF.

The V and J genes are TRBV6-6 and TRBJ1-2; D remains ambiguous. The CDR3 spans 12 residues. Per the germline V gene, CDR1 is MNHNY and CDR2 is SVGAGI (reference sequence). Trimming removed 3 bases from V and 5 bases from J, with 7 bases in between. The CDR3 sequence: CASSYTEYGYTF. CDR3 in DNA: TGTGCCAGCAGTTATACTGAGTATGGCTACACCTTC.

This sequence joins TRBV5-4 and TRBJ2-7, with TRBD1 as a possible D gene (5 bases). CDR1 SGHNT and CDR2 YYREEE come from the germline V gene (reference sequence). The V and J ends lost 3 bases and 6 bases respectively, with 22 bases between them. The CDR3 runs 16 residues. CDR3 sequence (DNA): TGTGCCAGCAGCTCACATTTATTGCAGGGTGGTCGCGAGCAGTACTTC. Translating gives CASSSHLLQGGREQYF.

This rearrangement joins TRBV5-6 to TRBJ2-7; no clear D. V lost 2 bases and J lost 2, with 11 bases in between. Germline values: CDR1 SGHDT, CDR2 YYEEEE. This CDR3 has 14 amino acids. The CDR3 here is CASSLSGRAYEQYF. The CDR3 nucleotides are TGTGCCAGCAGCTTATCAGGTAGGGCCTACGAGCAGTACTTC.

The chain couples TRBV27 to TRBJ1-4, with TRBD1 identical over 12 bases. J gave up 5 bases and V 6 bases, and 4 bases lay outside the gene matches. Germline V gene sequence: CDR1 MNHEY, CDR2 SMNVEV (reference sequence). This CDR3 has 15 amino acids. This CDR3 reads CASREGTGGNEKLFF. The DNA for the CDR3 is TGTGCCAGCAGGGAGGGGACAGGGGGCAATGAAAAACTGTTTTTT. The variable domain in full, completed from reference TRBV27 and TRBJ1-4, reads EAQVTQNPRYLITVTGKKLTVTCSQNMNHEYMSWYRQDPGLGLRQIYYSMNVEVTDKGDVPEGYKVSRKEKRNFPLILESPSPNQTSLYFCASREGTGGNEKLFFGSGTQLSVL.

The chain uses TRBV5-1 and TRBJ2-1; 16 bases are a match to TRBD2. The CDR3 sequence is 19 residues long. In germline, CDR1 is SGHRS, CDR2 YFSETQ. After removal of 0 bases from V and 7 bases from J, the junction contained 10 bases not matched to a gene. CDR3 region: CASSLAGTSGGARRNEQFF. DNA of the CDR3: TGCGCCAGCAGCTTGGCCGGGACTAGCGGGGGGGCCCGACGAAATGAGCAGTTCTTC.

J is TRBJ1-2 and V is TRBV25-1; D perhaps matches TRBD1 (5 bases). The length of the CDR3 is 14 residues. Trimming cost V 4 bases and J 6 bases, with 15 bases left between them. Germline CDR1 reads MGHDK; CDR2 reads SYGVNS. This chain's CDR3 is CASSGGGTSHGYTF. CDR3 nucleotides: TGTGCCAGCAGTGGGGGGGGGACCTCCCATGGCTACACCTTC.

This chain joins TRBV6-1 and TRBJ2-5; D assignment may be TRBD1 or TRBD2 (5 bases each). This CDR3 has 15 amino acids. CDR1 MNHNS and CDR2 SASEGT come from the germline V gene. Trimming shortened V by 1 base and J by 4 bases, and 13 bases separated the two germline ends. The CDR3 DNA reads TGTGCCAGCAGTGAAGATGTAGGGGCGGGAGAGACCCAGTACTTC. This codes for CASSEDVGAGETQYF.

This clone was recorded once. The CDR3 nucleotides read TGTGCCAGCTCAACTCCAGGGAACACTGAAGCTTTCTTT. This encodes CASSTPGNTEAFF. V and J are TRBV18 and TRBJ1-1; D unclear. The CDR3 covers 13 residues. From germline, CDR1 is KGHSH and CDR2 LQKENI. The V end was cut by 5 bases, the J end by 1 base, with 8 bases between.

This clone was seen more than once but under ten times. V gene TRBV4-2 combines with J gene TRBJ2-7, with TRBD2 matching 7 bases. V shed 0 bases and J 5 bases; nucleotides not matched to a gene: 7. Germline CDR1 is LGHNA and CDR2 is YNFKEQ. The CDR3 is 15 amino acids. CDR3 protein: CASSQEFGRSDEQYF. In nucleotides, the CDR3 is TGTGCCAGCAGCCAAGAATTCGGGAGGTCGGACGAGCAGTACTTC.

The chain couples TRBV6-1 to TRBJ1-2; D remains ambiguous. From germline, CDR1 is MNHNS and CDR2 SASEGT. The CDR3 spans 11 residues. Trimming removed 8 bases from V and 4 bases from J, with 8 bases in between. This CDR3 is CASLAGYGYTF. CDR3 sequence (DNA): TGTGCCAGCTTAGCGGGCTATGGCTACACCTTC.

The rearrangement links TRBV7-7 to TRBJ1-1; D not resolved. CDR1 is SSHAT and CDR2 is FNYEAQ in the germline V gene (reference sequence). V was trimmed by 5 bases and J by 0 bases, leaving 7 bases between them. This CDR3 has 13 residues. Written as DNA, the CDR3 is TGTGCCAGCAGCGTCTCAATGAACACTGAAGCTTTCTTT. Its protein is CASSVSMNTEAFF.

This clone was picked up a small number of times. The CDR3 region has the DNA TGTGCCAGCAGCCTAAAAGGGACAGGGACTGAAGCTTTCTTT. It encodes CASSLKGTGTEAFF. The V gene is TRBV5-5, the J gene TRBJ1-1; 9 nucleotides match TRBD1. V shed 4 bases and J 5 bases; nucleotides not matched to a gene: 6. The CDR3 extends over 14 amino acids. Per germline, CDR1 SGHKS and CDR2 YYEKEE (reference sequence).

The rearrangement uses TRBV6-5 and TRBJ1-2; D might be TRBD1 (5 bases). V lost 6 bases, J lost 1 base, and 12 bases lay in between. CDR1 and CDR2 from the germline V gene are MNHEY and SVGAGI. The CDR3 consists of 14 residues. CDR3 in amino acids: CASSRGTDNYGYTF. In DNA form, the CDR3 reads TGTGCCAGCAGCCGGGGGACTGATAACTATGGCTACACCTTC.